The 26 T cell receptor beta chains below all came from one sample that was sequenced in a study of vaccination and CD4 T cells after COVID-19. No antigen is known for these receptors. With the Oncomine TCR Beta short-read assay, DNA from cultured CD4+ T cells was sequenced. TCRdb re-called the PCR reads through MiXCR, storing one row per CDR3 protein. The data contain approximately 13,000 distinct CDR3 sequences, just under 30% of them seen just once; the ten biggest clones take up under 20%. Stated treatment: approximately nine-day PBMC culture with coronavirus spike peptide pools or control peptides (ViraFEST assay). Material: CD4+ T cells from blood, cultured in vitro, obtained before SARS-CoV-2 vaccination. The receptor source for this set is a human donor who received a COVID-19 vaccine.

This clonotype was found once. The chain is built from TRBV6-1 and TRBJ1-5; TRBD1 is a possible D gene (5 bases). Looked up from germline, CDR1 is MNHNS and CDR2 is SASEGT. This CDR3 spans 13 amino acids. The V gene lost 8 bases and the J gene lost 3 bases, with 11 bases spanning the gap. CDR3 nucleotides: TGTGCCAGCGGGGTGGGACTCAATCAGCCCCAGCATTTT. It codes for CASGVGLNQPQHF.

V usage is TRBV12-5 and J usage is TRBJ2-3; D is ambiguous. The CDR3 has 15 amino acids. V was cut by 1 base and J by 0 bases, with 8 bases left in between. Germline CDR1 is LGHNT and CDR2 is FRNRAP. CDR3 sequence (DNA): TGTGCTAGTGGTTTGGGACACCTCAGCACAGATACGCAGTATTTT. Its translation is CASGLGHLSTDTQYF.

The chain uses TRBV2 and TRBJ2-3; 7 bases line up with TRBD1. CDR3 size: 14 residues. J lost 4 bases, V lost 5 bases, and 6 bases had no gene match. CDR1 and CDR2 from the germline V gene are SNHLY and FYNNEI. CDR3 protein: CASSRDRNPDTQYF. DNA for the CDR3: TGTGCCAGCAGTCGGGACAGAAACCCAGATACGCAGTATTTT. The full variable domain, rest sourced from reference TRBV2 and TRBJ2-3, is EPEVTQTPSHQVTQMGQEVILRCVPISNHLYFYWYRQILGQKVEFLVSFYNNEISEKSEIFDDQFSVERPDGSNFTLKIRSTKLEDSAMYFCASSRDRNPDTQYFGPGTRLTVL.

This clonotype was found a few times. This chain links TRBV21-1 with TRBJ1-2. TRBV21-1 is designated a pseudogene. The CDR3 spans 14 residues. CDR3 bases: TGTGCCAGCAGCCCAAAGGGCCCCAACTATGGCTACACCTTC. This codes for CASSPKGPNYGYTF.

The chain carries TRBV12-3 or TRBV12-4 and TRBJ2-1, with D possibly being TRBD1 (6 bases). This CDR3 has 15 residues. Trimming cost V 2 bases and J 2 bases, with 10 bases left between them. The CDR3 nucleotides read TGTGCCAGCAGTTTAATCAGGGGCCCCTACAATGAGCAGTTCTTC. Protein: CASSLIRGPYNEQFF.

The chain recombines TRBV19 with TRBJ1-1; 9 bases agree with TRBD1. Looked up from germline, CDR1 is LNHDA and CDR2 is SQIVND (reference sequence). V lost 8 bases and J lost 1; bases outside the gene matches: 5. The CDR3 has 14 amino acids. CDR3 nucleotide sequence: TGTGCCAGTTCAAACAGGGGGCGGAACACTGAAGCTTTCTTT. Its protein is CASSNRGRNTEAFF.

This clonotype came up a few times. The rearrangement uses TRBV25-1 and TRBJ1-2; perhaps TRBD1 as D (6 bases). V lost 5 bases, J lost 2 bases, and 9 bases lay in between. CDR1 and CDR2 (germline): MGHDK, SYGVNS. The CDR3 length is 13 residues. DNA for the CDR3: TGTGCCAGCAGTTCGGGACAAAACTATGGCTACACCTTC. It codes for CASSSGQNYGYTF.

CDR3 sequence (DNA): TGTGCCAGCAGTGAAGTTGACGGGGGGGACAATGAGCAGTTCTTC. Residues: CASSEVDGGDNEQFF. This rearrangement joins TRBV6-1 to TRBJ2-1; 8 nucleotides match TRBD2. Germline CDR1 MNHNS, CDR2 SASEGT. The CDR3 spans 15 residues. With 1 base clipped from V and 5 bases from J, the junction kept 4 bases outside the gene matches.

The chain is built from TRBV28 and TRBJ1-3; TRBD1 matches 8 bases. Trimming at V came to 2 bases and at J to 10 bases, leaving 10 bases not matched to a gene. The germline gives CDR1 MDHEN, CDR2 SYDVKM. The CDR3 extends over 15 amino acids. CDR3 DNA: TGTGCCAGCAGTTTACATCAGGACAGGGTCCAAACCATATATTTT. Its translation is CASSLHQDRVQTIYF. Supplemented by reference TRBV28 and TRBJ1-3, the full variable domain reads DVKVTQSSRYLVKRTGEKVFLECVQDMDHENMFWYRQDPGLGLRLIYFSYDVKMKEKGDIPEGYSVSREKKERFSLILESASTNQTSMYLCASSLHQDRVQTIYFGEGSWLTVV.

This clonotype has more than one count but fewer than ten. This chain joins TRBV20-1 and TRBJ2-3; 7 bases map to TRBD2. V was pared by 5 bases and J by 4 bases, with 18 bases of the junction left unmatched. Germline CDR1 is DFQATT and CDR2 is SNEGSKA (reference sequence). This CDR3 spans 17 amino acids. CDR3 region: CSAQTSLGREVADTQYF. The CDR3 DNA sequence: TGCAGTGCTCAAACGTCGCTGGGCCGGGAGGTCGCAGATACGCAGTATTTT.

The genes are TRBV6-1 and TRBJ1-5; 7 bases are shared with TRBD1. Germline loops: CDR1 MNHNS, CDR2 SASEGT. This CDR3 is built from 13 residues. Trimming at V came to 8 bases and at J to 6 bases, leaving 7 bases not matched to a gene. The CDR3 nucleotides are TGTGCCAGCGAACAGGGGCGGGGTCAGCCCCAGCATTTT. Its protein product is CASEQGRGQPQHF.

This chain joins TRBV5-4 and TRBJ2-7; maybe TRBD2 (6 bases). This CDR3 comprises 15 residues. Germline CDR1 SGHNT, CDR2 YYREEE (reference sequence). The V gene lost 0 bases and the J gene lost 3 bases, with 13 bases spanning the gap. The CDR3 region is CASSLDPAGDYEQYF. CDR3 nucleotides: TGTGCCAGCAGCTTGGATCCAGCGGGTGACTACGAGCAGTACTTC.

The sample holds a few counts of this clonotype. V is TRBV10-3 and J is TRBJ2-5, with D maybe TRBD2 (6 bases). The CDR3 is 13 residues long. CDR1 ENHRY and CDR2 SYGVKD come from the germline V gene. The V and J ends lost 10 bases and 1 base respectively, with 13 bases between them. This CDR3 reads CATQIAAQETQYF. The CDR3, as DNA: TGTGCCACACAAATAGCGGCCCAAGAGACCCAGTACTTC.

The rearrangement links TRBV12-3 or TRBV12-4 to TRBJ2-7; maybe TRBD2 (5 bases). This CDR3 spans 15 amino acids. The V and J ends lost 6 bases and 0 bases respectively, with 15 bases between them. The CDR3 spells CASSLPDSRSYEQYF. As DNA, the CDR3 is TGTGCCAGCAGCCTACCGGACTCACGCTCCTACGAGCAGTACTTC.

The chain is built from TRBV25-1 and TRBJ1-6; D is ambiguous. V lost 1 base and J 8 bases, leaving 9 bases between the germline ends. The CDR3 contains 14 residues. Germline CDR1 reads MGHDK; CDR2 reads SYGVNS. The DNA for the CDR3 is TGTGCCAGCAGTGAATCGTTGAAGCATTCACCCCTCCACTTT. Translating gives CASSESLKHSPLHF.

The chain employs TRBV9 and TRBJ2-3; 8 bases agree with TRBD2. CDR3 size: 15 residues. Per germline, CDR1 SGDLS and CDR2 YYNGEE. Trimming at V came to 5 bases and at J to 1 base, leaving 6 bases not matched to a gene. The CDR3 reads CASRRGLAGTDTQYF. CDR3 bases: TGTGCCAGCAGGAGAGGACTAGCCGGCACAGATACGCAGTATTTT.

V gene TRBV5-6 combines with J gene TRBJ1-1; 9 bases align to TRBD1. The CDR3 covers 13 residues. Germline V gene data show CDR1 as SGHDT and CDR2 as YYEEEE. The V segment lost 5 bases and the J segment 6 bases; nucleotides outside the gene matches: 5. The DNA of the CDR3 is TGTGCCAGCAGGAGACAGGGGGGGGCTGAAGCTTTCTTT. Protein: CASRRQGGAEAFF.

J is TRBJ1-1 and V is TRBV6-1, with D possibly TRBD1 on 5 matching bases. This CDR3 is built from 14 residues. Germline CDR1 reads MNHNS; CDR2 reads SASEGT. V was clipped by 6 bases and J by 1 base, with 12 bases between them. Here the CDR3 DNA reads TGTGCCAGCAGCGCTGGGACGGAGAACACTGAAGCTTTCTTT. Amino acid sequence: CASSAGTENTEAFF.

This clonotype was found a few times. The rearrangement joins TRBV28 to TRBJ2-7, with TRBD2 matching 8 bases. Germline-derived CDR1 and CDR2 are MDHEN and SYDVKM. CDR3 length: 15 residues. The junction had 7 bases not matched to a gene; V was cut back by 2 bases and J by 4 bases. Written as DNA, the CDR3 is TGTGCCAGCAGTTTACAGAGCGGGGGTACTTACGAGCAGTACTTC. This translates into CASSLQSGGTYEQYF.

The gene calls are TRBV10-3 and TRBJ2-3; D may be TRBD2 (6 bases). Germline V gene lookup returns CDR1 ENHRY and CDR2 SYGVKD. This CDR3 is 15 amino acids long. V lost 0 bases, J lost 0 bases, and 7 bases lay in between. The CDR3 reads CAISESGLSTDTQYF. For the CDR3, the DNA is TGTGCCATCAGTGAGTCGGGACTTAGCACAGATACGCAGTATTTT.

This sequence joins TRBV24-1 and TRBJ1-1, with D uncertain. Trimming took off 10 bases at V and 1 base at J, with 12 bases between the two ends. The CDR3 sequence is 13 residues long. The germline V gene encodes CDR1 KGHDR and CDR2 SFDVKD. CDR3 residues: CATRGPGNTEAFF. In nucleotides, the CDR3 is TGTGCCACGCGGGGTCCAGGGAACACTGAAGCTTTCTTT.

This chain uses TRBV20-1 with TRBJ2-1; TRBD1 aligns across 10 bases. V trimming: 6 bases; J trimming: 5 bases; junction bases outside the gene matches: 10. The germline V gene has CDR1 DFQATT and CDR2 SNEGSKA (reference sequence). There are 15 residues in the CDR3. In DNA form, the CDR3 reads TGCAGTGCAACCGGGACAGGGGAGCGACACAATGAGCAGTTCTTC. It is translated as CSATGTGERHNEQFF.

The chain combines TRBV4-1 with TRBJ2-2; 8 bases map to TRBD2. CDR3 length: 17 amino acids. V gave up 1 base and J gave up 7 bases; unmatched junction bases: 11. The germline gives CDR1 MGHRA, CDR2 YSYEKL. CDR3 DNA sequence: TGCGCCAGCAGCCAAGTCGATATCGGGGGGGCGCTCGGGGAGCTGTTTTTT. It specifies CASSQVDIGGALGELFF.

This chain connects TRBV30 to TRBJ2-1, with 14 bases lining up with TRBD2. This CDR3 is 15 amino acids long. CDR1 is GTSNPN and CDR2 is SVGIG in the germline V gene (reference sequence). V was clipped by 4 bases and J by 7 bases; unmatched bases: 6. The CDR3 DNA follows: TGTGCCTGGAAAACCGGGACTAGCGGGGGTAATGAGCAGTTCTTC. This translates into CAWKTGTSGGNEQFF.

This clonotype was seen a handful of times. V gene TRBV6-1 combines with J gene TRBJ2-3; D may be TRBD1 or TRBD2 (6 bases each). Trimming shortened V by 5 bases and J by 0 bases, and 15 bases separated the two germline ends. This CDR3 spans 16 amino acids. Per germline, CDR1 MNHNS and CDR2 SASEGT. The CDR3 DNA is TGTGCCAGCAGTCCCTCTAGGGGGGCCAGCACAGATACGCAGTATTTT. Translation gives CASSPSRGASTDTQYF.

Relative to its sample, this clonotype is medium-sized. The chain joins TRBV23-1 to TRBJ1-2; D is unclear. TRBV23-1 is known as an ORF, though its function is uncertain. The CDR3 is made up of 14 amino acids. Trimming left V 4 bases short and J 5 bases short, with 14 bases between. CDR3: CASSRPVGRYGYTF. For the CDR3, the DNA is TGCGCCAGCAGTCGACCCGTAGGCCGATATGGCTACACCTTC.